Below, 32 T cell receptor beta chains from the same sample are listed, as sequenced in a study of graft-versus-host responses after intestinal transplantation. The assay was immunoSEQ multiplex PCR, and TCRdb's table has in-frame clones only and misses some. The repertoire consists of just under 100,000 clones, with approximately 90% occurring once and the leading ten covering around 16%. This specimen was PBMCs, taken just under 460 days after intestinal transplant. The source is a human patient who received an intestinal transplant, so some T cells may come from the graft donor.

The rearrangement uses TRBV6-4 and TRBJ2-3; no firm D call. V dropped 2 bases and J dropped 3 bases, with 18 bases sitting between them. Germline lookup yields CDR1 MRHNA and CDR2 SNTAGT. The CDR3 length is 17 residues. CDR3: CASSDPYPENRTDTQYF. The CDR3 DNA reads as TGTGCCAGCAGTGACCCCTATCCCGAGAATAGAACAGATACGCAGTATTTT.

This rearrangement joins TRBV25-1 to TRBJ2-3; 8 bases fit TRBD1. Per germline, CDR1 MGHDK and CDR2 SYGVNS. J gave up 4 bases and V 5 bases, and 5 bases lay outside the gene matches. There are 14 residues in the CDR3. CDR3 residues: CASSLRQGSDTQYF. In nucleotides, the CDR3 is TGTGCCAGCAGTCTTCGACAGGGGTCAGATACGCAGTATTTT.

Comment on this clone: The same CDR3 arises from other DNA sequences in this sample as well. This chain connects TRBV13 to TRBJ2-7; TRBD2 agrees at 10 bases. The CDR3 contains 17 residues. Trimming at V came to 5 bases and at J to 0 bases, leaving 10 bases not matched to a gene. Looked up from germline, CDR1 is PRHDT and CDR2 is FYEKMQ (reference sequence). The CDR3: CASSTRLAGDISYEQYF. CDR3 nucleotides: TGTGCCAGCAGCACCCGACTAGCGGGTGACATCTCCTACGAGCAGTACTTC. Based on the CDR3 plus reference TRBV13 and TRBJ2-7, the full variable domain is AAGVIQSPRHLIKEKRETATLKCYPIPRHDTVYWYQQGPGQDPQFLISFYEKMQSDKGSIPDRFSAQQFSDYHSELNMSSLELGDSALYFCASSTRLAGDISYEQYFGPGTRLTVT.

This clone was counted a single time. The chain links TRBV5-4 to TRBJ2-5, with D perhaps TRBD2 (5 bases). The better agreement between TRBJ2-7 and the DNA end casts doubt on the J call. Germline CDR1 and CDR2: SGHNT and YYREEE (reference sequence). This CDR3 contains 12 residues. The DNA of the CDR3 is TGTGCCAGCAGCTCGGGGACCTACGAGCAGTACTTC. It specifies CASSSGTYEQYF.

V and J are TRBV9 and TRBJ2-3; TRBD2 might be the D (6 bases). Germline CDR1 SGDLS, CDR2 YYNGEE. The CDR3 has 16 amino acids. The ends were cut back, 4 bases at V and 0 bases at J, with 15 bases in the middle. The DNA of the CDR3 is TGTGCCAGCAGCCCGGGGGTGGGCCTTAGCACAGATACGCAGTATTTT. Residues: CASSPGVGLSTDTQYF.

The V and J genes are TRBV19 and TRBJ1-2, with D possibly matching TRBD1 (5 bases). The CDR3 contains 15 residues. CDR1 LNHDA and CDR2 SQIVND come from the germline V gene (reference sequence). Trimming shortened V by 7 bases and J by 4 bases, and 19 bases separated the two germline ends. CDR3 loop: CASTGTQAPAYGYTF. The CDR3 nucleotides are TGTGCCAGTACCGGGACGCAAGCCCCGGCCTATGGCTACACCTTC.

The V and J genes are TRBV5-5 and TRBJ1-6, with TRBD1 matching over 7 bases. From germline, CDR1 is SGHKS and CDR2 YYEKEE (reference sequence). V gave up 3 bases and J gave up 5 bases; unmatched junction bases: 8. The CDR3 has 16 amino acids. For the CDR3, the DNA is TGTGCCAGCAGCTCCGCCGGGACAGCAAATAATTCACCCCTCCACTTT. Its translation is CASSSAGTANNSPLHF.

The chain uses TRBV5-4 and TRBJ2-2, with 8 bases aligning to TRBD2. Per the germline V gene, CDR1 is SGHNT and CDR2 is YYREEE (reference sequence). V was clipped by 0 bases and J by 6 bases; unmatched bases: 7. The CDR3 runs to 16 residues. CDR3 sequence: CASSLAGGLGPGELFF. CDR3 coding DNA: TGTGCCAGCAGCTTGGCCGGGGGACTAGGCCCCGGGGAGCTGTTTTTT.

The chain has TRBV12-5 and TRBJ2-1; TRBD2 matches 8 bases. Looked up from germline, CDR1 is LGHNT and CDR2 is FRNRAP. This CDR3 region has 15 residues. V dropped 5 bases and J dropped 7; count of bases not matched to a gene: 10. The CDR3 DNA reads as TGTGCTAGTGGTACACCCCGGACTAGCTGGAATGAGCAGTTCTTC. Its protein is CASGTPRTSWNEQFF.

This sequence joins TRBV2 and TRBJ2-7; D is undetermined. CDR1 is SNHLY and CDR2 is FYNNEI in the germline V gene. The CDR3 has 15 amino acids. Deletions cut 1 base from V and 3 bases from J, with 13 bases between. The CDR3 loop reads CASSEVPDPYYEQYF. The CDR3 bases are TGTGCCAGCAGTGAAGTTCCGGACCCTTACTACGAGCAGTACTTC.

This clone was detected only a few times. This specimen includes other DNA sequences encoding the same CDR3. The chain joins TRBV9 to TRBJ1-1; TRBD1 might be the D (5 bases). The V and J ends lost 0 bases and 6 bases respectively, with 9 bases between them. Looked up from germline, CDR1 is SGDLS and CDR2 is YYNGEE. The CDR3 is made up of 13 amino acids. CDR3 sequence: CASSVAGGAEAFF. The CDR3 region has the DNA TGTGCCAGCAGCGTAGCCGGGGGAGCTGAAGCTTTCTTT.

The rearrangement joins TRBV10-3 to TRBJ2-3; 9 bases match TRBD2. The germline V gene encodes CDR1 ENHRY and CDR2 SYGVKD. Trimming took 6 bases from V and 8 from J; bases not matched to a gene: 9. The CDR3 has 14 residues. The chain's CDR3 is CAISSSGAWVTQYF. CDR3 DNA: TGTGCCATCAGCTCTAGCGGGGCGTGGGTTACGCAGTATTTT.

The V gene is TRBV9, the J gene TRBJ1-5; no reliable D call. Between the trimmed V and J ends, which lost 0 bases and 4 bases, there was a span of 17 bases. The CDR3 covers 17 residues. Germline V lookup: CDR1 SGDLS, CDR2 YYNGEE. The DNA of the CDR3 is TGTGCCAGCAGCGTAGTCAATAACCGAACCGCAAATCAGCCCCAGCATTTT. Translation: CASSVVNNRTANQPQHF. The whole variable domain, filled in from reference TRBV9 and TRBJ1-5, reads DSGVTQTPKHLITATGQRVTLRCSPRSGDLSVYWYQQSLDQGLQFLIQYYNGEERAKGNILERFSAQQFPDLHSELNLSSLELGDSALYFCASSVVNNRTANQPQHFGDGTRLSIL.

The gene calls are TRBV5-1 and TRBJ1-2; D gene uncertain. V was cut by 4 bases and J by 2 bases, with 12 bases left in between. The CDR3 is made up of 14 amino acids. Germline V lookup: CDR1 SGHRS, CDR2 YFSETQ. This CDR3 is CASSVAGVNYGYTF. CDR3 coding DNA: TGCGCCAGCAGCGTGGCCGGAGTAAACTATGGCTACACCTTC.

The CDR3 region is CASSFGLGATEAFF. In DNA, the CDR3 is TGTGCCAGCAGCTTCGGGTTGGGTGCCACTGAAGCTTTCTTT. V gene TRBV5-6 combines with J gene TRBJ1-1; D unclear. V was clipped by 2 bases and J by 4 bases, with 12 bases between them. The CDR3 is 14 residues long. Germline V CDR1 and CDR2: SGHDT, YYEEEE.

This clone has more than one count but fewer than ten. CDR3 nucleotide sequence: TGTGCCACCAGCAGAGATAGGGAGGCGCGTCAGCCCCAGCATTTT. Amino acids: CATSRDREARQPQHF. The V gene is TRBV15, the J gene TRBJ1-5; D is unclear. The CDR3 covers 15 residues. Between the trimmed V and J ends, which lost 0 bases and 6 bases, there was a span of 12 bases. Germline loops: CDR1 LNHNV, CDR2 YYDKDF (reference sequence). Full variable domain (missing parts from reference TRBV15 and TRBJ1-5): DAMVIQNPRYQVTQFGKPVTLSCSQTLNHNVMYWYQQKSSQAPKLLFHYYDKDFNNEADTPDNFQSRRPNTSFCFLDIRSPGLGDTAMYLCATSRDREARQPQHFGDGTRLSIL.

The chain recombines TRBV19 with TRBJ2-3; unclear D gene. The germline V gene has CDR1 LNHDA and CDR2 SQIVND (reference sequence). Trimming left V 4 bases short and J 6 bases short, with 5 bases between. This CDR3 is built from 11 residues. DNA of the CDR3: TGTGCCAGTAGTAGTGTGGATACGCAGTATTTT. It codes for CASSSVDTQYF.

V gene TRBV7-3 combines with J gene TRBJ2-1; 9 bases match TRBD2. The ends lost 5 bases at V and 3 bases at J; junction bases unmatched: 5. Germline V gene data show CDR1 as SGHTA and CDR2 as FQGTGA. The CDR3 is 15 residues long. The CDR3, as DNA: TGTGCCAGCAGCGCCAGCGGGGGGAGCTACAATGAGCAGTTCTTC. Protein product: CASSASGGSYNEQFF.

The rearrangement links TRBV5-6 to TRBJ2-7; D call uncertain. Trimming cost V 0 bases and J 2 bases, with 9 bases left between them. CDR3 length: 14 residues. Per the germline V gene, CDR1 is SGHDT and CDR2 is YYEEEE. CDR3 DNA: TGTGCCAGCAGCTTGGTTGCCAGCCCCTACGAGCAGTACTTC. As protein: CASSLVASPYEQYF.

The J gene is TRBJ2-7, the V gene TRBV10-1, with D possibly TRBD2 on 5 matching bases. Deletions cut 6 bases from V and 2 bases from J, with 11 bases between. The germline V gene has CDR1 WNHNN and CDR2 SYGVQD (reference sequence). CDR3 size: 13 residues. As DNA, the CDR3 is TGCGCCAGCAGATGGGGAGAGGCCTACGAGCAGTACTTC. This translates into CASRWGEAYEQYF.

The chain employs TRBV7-9 and TRBJ1-1; the D is unclear. Germline loops: CDR1 SEHNR, CDR2 FQNEAQ (reference sequence). Trimming left V 10 bases short and J 7 bases short, with 13 bases between. The length of the CDR3 is 11 residues. CDR3 in DNA: TGTGCCATCCACGCTGGGAGTGAAGCTTTCTTT. Its translation: CAIHAGSEAFF.

This sequence joins TRBV18 and TRBJ1-2, with D hard to call. V was clipped by 2 bases and J by 1 base, with 8 bases between them. Germline values: CDR1 KGHSH, CDR2 LQKENI. CDR3 length: 14 residues. CDR3 loop: CASSPTVNNYGYTF. DNA for the CDR3: TGTGCCAGCTCACCAACAGTCAATAACTATGGCTACACCTTC.

The chain links TRBV9 to TRBJ1-2, with D unclear. V lost 0 bases, J lost 0 bases, and 15 bases lay in between. This CDR3 comprises 17 residues. CDR1 is SGDLS and CDR2 is YYNGEE in the germline V gene. The CDR3 coding sequence is TGTGCCAGCAGCGTAGTTGGCGGTCCTTTAGCTAACTATGGCTACACCTTC. Translating gives CASSVVGGPLANYGYTF.

As for this clone: This specimen includes other DNA sequences encoding the same CDR3. The chain joins TRBV18 to TRBJ2-5, with no clear D. Trimming removed 6 bases at V and 2 bases at J, with 4 bases between. CDR3 size: 11 residues. Germline V gives CDR1 KGHSH, CDR2 LQKENI. CDR3 protein: CASSLQETQYF. CDR3 bases: TGTGCCAGCTCCCTGCAAGAGACCCAGTACTTC. Together with reference TRBV18 and TRBJ2-5, the CDR3 gives the full variable domain: NAGVMQNPRHLVRRRGQEARLRCSPMKGHSHVYWYRQLPEEGLKFMVYLQKENIIDESGMPKERFSAEFPKEGPSILRIQQVVRGDSAAYFCASSLQETQYFGPGTRLLVL.

The chain combines TRBV11-2 with TRBJ1-2; the D is unclear. V was trimmed by 2 bases and J by 4 bases, leaving 11 bases between them. The germline gives CDR1 SGHAT, CDR2 FQNNGV. This CDR3 is 14 amino acids long. CDR3 loop: CASSLLGSIYGYTF. As DNA, the CDR3 is TGTGCCAGCAGCTTACTGGGTTCGATCTATGGCTACACCTTC.

V gene TRBV5-1 combines with J gene TRBJ1-5; tentatively, D is TRBD1 (5 bases). The CDR3 runs 15 residues. Deletions cut 0 bases from V and 7 bases from J, with 14 bases between. CDR1 and CDR2 from the germline V gene are SGHRS and YFSETQ. Here the CDR3 DNA reads TGCGCCAGCAGCTTGGAAGGGGCCGCGGGGCAGCCCCAGCATTTT. This translates into CASSLEGAAGQPQHF.

The rearrangement joins TRBV13 to TRBJ2-3; D may be TRBD1 (6 bases). The CDR3 totals 14 residues. Trimming took 4 bases from V and 2 from J, leaving 10 bases between them. Germline values: CDR1 PRHDT, CDR2 FYEKMQ (reference sequence). As DNA, the CDR3 is TGTGCCAGCAGCTCAACAGGGCCCACAGATACGCAGTATTTT. Amino acids: CASSSTGPTDTQYF.

The gene calls are TRBV10-3 and TRBJ2-1; 9 positions match TRBD2. CDR1 and CDR2 from the germline V gene are ENHRY and SYGVKD. V was pared by 3 bases and J by 8 bases, with 8 bases of the junction left unmatched. The CDR3 covers 15 residues. The CDR3 nucleotides read TGTGCCATCAGTGACCCTAGCGGGGTTGTCGATGAGCAGTTCTTC. Encoded protein: CAISDPSGVVDEQFF.

The V and J genes are TRBV10-2 and TRBJ1-2, with D tentatively TRBD1 (5 bases). Germline assignment: CDR1 WSHSY and CDR2 SAAADI. The CDR3 length is 13 residues. The V end lost 4 bases, the J end lost 2 bases, and 8 bases lay between the germline ends. CDR3 DNA sequence: TGCGCCAGCAGTGGGGGCACCAACTATGGCTACACCTTC. It is translated as CASSGGTNYGYTF.

V is TRBV5-1 and J is TRBJ2-3, with unresolved D. There are 13 residues in the CDR3. Germline CDR1 is SGHRS and CDR2 is YFSETQ. V was cut by 0 bases and J by 2 bases, with 4 bases left in between. CDR3: CASSLVITDTQYF. The CDR3 DNA reads TGCGCCAGCAGCTTGGTTATCACAGATACGCAGTATTTT.

The chain is built from TRBV6-5 and TRBJ1-1; no definite D call. From germline, CDR1 is MNHEY and CDR2 SVGAGI. The CDR3 has 14 amino acids. Trimming shortened V by 4 bases and J by 8 bases, and 17 bases separated the two germline ends. CDR3 DNA sequence: TGTGCCAGCAGTTCAACCCCCTCGAAAGGGGAAGCTTTCTTT. This sequence encodes CASSSTPSKGEAFF.

The gene calls are TRBV5-8 and TRBJ1-2, with 7 bases fitting TRBD1. The germline V gene encodes CDR1 SGHTS and CDR2 YDEGEE. This CDR3 is built from 16 residues. J was trimmed by 2 bases and V by 1 base; bases with no gene match: 8. CDR3 sequence (DNA): TGTGCCAGCAGCTTGTTCCCGACAGGGAGGAACTATGGCTACACCTTC. Protein sequence: CASSLFPTGRNYGYTF.